The present T cell receptor beta chain was sequenced within a study of cytomegalovirus exposure and HLA in healthy donors. Study-wide points: Reports indicated that the classifier achieved high specificity and sensitivity in diagnosing cytomegalovirus status.

This table comes from immunoSEQ multiplex PCR, and its TCRdb copy is limited to in-frame clones, with some not included. This sample has 130,000 to 150,000 clones; roughly 89% occur once, and the top ten carry over 8.5%. The CDR3 has 14 amino acids. The germline V gene encodes CDR1 MNHEY and CDR2 SMNVEV (reference sequence). The V segment lost 6 bases and the J segment 4 bases; nucleotides outside the gene matches: 7. As to this clone: Antigen unknown.

The TCR was taken from a woman younger than 35 in good health and CMV-seropositive. The sample was PBMCs. This chain connects TRBV27 to TRBJ2-7; 9 bases line up with TRBD2. The CDR3 loop is CASSLASGVYEQYF. DNA of the CDR3: TGTGCCAGCAGCTTGGCTAGCGGGGTTTACGAGCAGTACTTC.